Following are 11 T cell receptor beta chains from one sample sequenced in a study of blood T cell repertoires in COVID-19. Some clones are missing from TCRdb's copy, which holds only in-frame ones; the method was immunoSEQ multiplex PCR. The sample holds about 76,000 clones, 80% to 90% seen once. The sequenced sample was peripheral blood. These TCRs come from a man aged 50 to 59 with active COVID-19.

The V and J genes are TRBV27 and TRBJ2-1; TRBD1 is a possible D gene (6 bases). Germline assignment: CDR1 MNHEY and CDR2 SMNVEV (reference sequence). The CDR3 runs 15 residues. V dropped 2 bases and J dropped 9 bases, with 17 bases sitting between them. CDR3 region: CASSLVLQGWAEQFF. CDR3 DNA sequence: TGTGCCAGCAGTTTAGTTTTACAGGGATGGGCTGAGCAGTTCTTC.

In nucleotides, the CDR3 is TGTGCCAGCAGTTTATTTCAGGGGGTTGGCTACACCTTC. Amino acids: CASSLFQGVGYTF. The rearrangement joins TRBV28 to TRBJ1-2, with TRBD1 matching 7 bases. Germline V gene lookup returns CDR1 MDHEN and CDR2 SYDVKM. The V gene end was trimmed by 1 base and the J gene end by 7 bases; junction bases not matched to a gene: 3. The CDR3 contains 13 residues.

CDR3 residues: CASSLGGLAGSFF. CDR3 sequence (DNA): TGTGCCAGCAGTTTAGGGGGACTAGCCGGCTCGTTCTTC. The rearrangement uses TRBV28 and TRBJ2-1, with 9 bases aligning to TRBD2. With V trimmed by 2 bases and J by 15 bases, 8 bases remained unmatched. Per germline, CDR1 MDHEN and CDR2 SYDVKM. This CDR3 has 13 amino acids.

The chain combines TRBV4-1 with TRBJ2-3, with D unresolved. The V end was cut by 0 bases, the J end by 2 bases, with 12 bases between. CDR3 length: 16 residues. The germline CDR1 and CDR2 sequences are MGHRA and YSYEKL. Here the CDR3 reads CASSQDFLGFTDTQYF. The CDR3 DNA reads TGCGCCAGCAGCCAAGACTTCCTAGGCTTCACAGATACGCAGTATTTT.

This clone was detected once. This chain links TRBV18 with TRBJ1-1; the D gene is possibly TRBD1 (5 bases). This CDR3 spans 13 amino acids. Germline values: CDR1 KGHSH, CDR2 LQKENI. Trimming removed 2 bases at V and 6 bases at J, with 10 bases between. DNA for the CDR3: TGTGCCAGCTCACCAGAGGGGAGGGCTGAAGCTTTCTTT. As protein: CASSPEGRAEAFF.

This chain joins TRBV19 and TRBJ2-2, with D perhaps matching TRBD1 (6 bases). CDR1 and CDR2 from the germline V gene are LNHDA and SQIVND (reference sequence). The CDR3 contains 13 residues. V gave up 3 bases and J gave up 6 bases, with 8 bases separating them. The CDR3 DNA sequence: TGTGCCAGTAGTATGCAGGGGTCCGGGGAGCTGTTTTTT. It is translated as CASSMQGSGELFF.

V usage is TRBV6-4 and J usage is TRBJ1-2, with 7 bases fitting TRBD1. There are 16 residues in the CDR3. The V segment lost 4 bases and the J segment 0 bases; nucleotides outside the gene matches: 8. CDR1 and CDR2 (germline): MRHNA, SNTAGT. The CDR3 sequence is CASSVGRGAANYGYTF. The DNA for the CDR3 is TGTGCCAGCAGTGTAGGCAGGGGGGCGGCTAACTATGGCTACACCTTC.

This chain connects TRBV2 to TRBJ2-7; 7 bases match TRBD2. The V and J ends lost 7 bases and 4 bases, in that order; junction bases with no gene match: 7. Germline lookup yields CDR1 SNHLY and CDR2 FYNNEI. This CDR3 has 13 residues. The chain's CDR3 is CASTWTSSYEQYF. CDR3 bases: TGTGCCAGCACCTGGACTAGTAGTTACGAGCAGTACTTC.

This clone was recorded a few times. CDR3 sequence: CASRQGEAGELFF. The DNA of the CDR3 is TGTGCCAGCCGACAGGGGGAGGCCGGGGAGCTGTTTTTT. The rearrangement joins TRBV6-4 to TRBJ2-2; 9 bases agree with TRBD1. CDR3 length: 13 amino acids. CDR1 MRHNA and CDR2 SNTAGT come from the germline V gene. V shed 8 bases and J 6 bases; nucleotides not matched to a gene: 4.

The rearrangement links TRBV27 to TRBJ2-7; perhaps TRBD1 as D (8 bases). CDR3 length: 15 residues. V dropped 2 bases and J dropped 2 bases, with 13 bases sitting between them. Germline assignment: CDR1 MNHEY and CDR2 SMNVEV (reference sequence). The CDR3 coding sequence is TGTGCCAGCAGTTTAGCACAGGGGGGGACCTACGAGCAGTACTTC. Encoded protein: CASSLAQGGTYEQYF.

V and J are TRBV7-9 and TRBJ1-4; the match to TRBD1 covers 7 bases. CDR1 SEHNR and CDR2 FQNEAQ come from the germline V gene (reference sequence). V gave up 4 bases and J gave up 4 bases; unmatched junction bases: 9. This CDR3 is built from 16 residues. In nucleotides, the CDR3 is TGTGCCAGCAGCTCTGGCGGGACAGCACTTAATGAAAAACTGTTTTTT. This codes for CASSSGGTALNEKLFF.